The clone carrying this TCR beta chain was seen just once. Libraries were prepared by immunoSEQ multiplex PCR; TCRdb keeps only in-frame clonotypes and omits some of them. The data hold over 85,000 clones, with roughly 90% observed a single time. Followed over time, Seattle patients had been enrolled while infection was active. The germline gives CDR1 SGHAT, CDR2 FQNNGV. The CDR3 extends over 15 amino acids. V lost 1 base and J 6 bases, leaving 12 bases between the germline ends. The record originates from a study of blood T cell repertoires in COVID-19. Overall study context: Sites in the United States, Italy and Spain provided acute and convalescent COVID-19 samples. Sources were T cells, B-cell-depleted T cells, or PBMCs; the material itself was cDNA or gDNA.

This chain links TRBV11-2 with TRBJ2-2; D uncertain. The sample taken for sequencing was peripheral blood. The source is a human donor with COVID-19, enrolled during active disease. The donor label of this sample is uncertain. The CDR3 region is CASSLGLEVAGELFF. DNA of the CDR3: TGTGCCAGCAGCTTAGGGCTAGAGGTGGCCGGGGAGCTGTTTTTT. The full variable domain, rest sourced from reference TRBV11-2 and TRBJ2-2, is EAGVAQSPRYKIIEKRQSVAFWCNPISGHATLYWYQQILGQGPKLLIQFQNNGVVDDSQLPKDRFSAERLKGVDSTLKIQPAKLEDSAVYLCASSLGLEVAGELFFGEGSRLTVL.